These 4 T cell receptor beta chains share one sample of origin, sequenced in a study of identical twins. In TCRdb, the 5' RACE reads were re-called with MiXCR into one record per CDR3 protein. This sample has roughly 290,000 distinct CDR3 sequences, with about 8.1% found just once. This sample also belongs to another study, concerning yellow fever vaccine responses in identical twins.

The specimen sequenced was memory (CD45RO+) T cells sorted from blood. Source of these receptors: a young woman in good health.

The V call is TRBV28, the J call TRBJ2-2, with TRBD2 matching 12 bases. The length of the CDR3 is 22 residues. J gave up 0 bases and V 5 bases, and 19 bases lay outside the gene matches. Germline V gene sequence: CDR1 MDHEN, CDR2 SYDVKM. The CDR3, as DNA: TGTGCCAGCAGTGACCCTAATCCTGGGACTAGCGGGCATACCTCGAACACCGGGGAGCTGTTTTTT. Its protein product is CASSDPNPGTSGHTSNTGELFF.

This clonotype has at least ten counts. The CDR3 loop is CASSPSPLLAGARTDTQYF. DNA of the CDR3: TGCGCCAGCAGCCCCTCCCCCTTACTAGCGGGGGCACGCACAGATACGCAGTATTTT. The gene calls are TRBV4-1 and TRBJ2-3; 11 nucleotides align to TRBD2. Per the germline V gene, CDR1 is MGHRA and CDR2 is YSYEKL. CDR3 length: 19 amino acids. Germline trimming cut 4 bases from V and 1 base from J; bases unmatched to any gene: 13.

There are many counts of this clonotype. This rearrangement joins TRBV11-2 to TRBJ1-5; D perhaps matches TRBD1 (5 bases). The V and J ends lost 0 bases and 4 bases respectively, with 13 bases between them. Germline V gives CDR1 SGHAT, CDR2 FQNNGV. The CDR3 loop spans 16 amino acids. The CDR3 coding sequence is TGTGCCAGCAGCTTAGACGGCAGGGAGGGTAATCAGCCCCAGCATTTT. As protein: CASSLDGREGNQPQHF.

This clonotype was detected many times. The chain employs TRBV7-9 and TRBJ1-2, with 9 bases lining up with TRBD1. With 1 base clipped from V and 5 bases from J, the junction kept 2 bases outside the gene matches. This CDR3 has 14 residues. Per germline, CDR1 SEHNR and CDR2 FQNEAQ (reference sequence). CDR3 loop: CASSLEGTGYGYTF. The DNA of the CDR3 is TGTGCCAGCAGCTTAGAGGGGACAGGGTATGGCTACACCTTC.